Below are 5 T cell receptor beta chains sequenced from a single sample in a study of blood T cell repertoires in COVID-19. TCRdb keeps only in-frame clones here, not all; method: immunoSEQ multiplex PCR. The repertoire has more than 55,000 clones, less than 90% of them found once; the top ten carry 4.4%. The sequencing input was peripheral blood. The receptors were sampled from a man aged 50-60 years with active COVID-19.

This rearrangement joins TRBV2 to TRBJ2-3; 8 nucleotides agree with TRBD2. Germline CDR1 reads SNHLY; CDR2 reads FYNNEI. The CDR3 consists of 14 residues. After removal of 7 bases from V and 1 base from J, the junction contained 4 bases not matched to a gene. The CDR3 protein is CASTGTRGTDTQYF. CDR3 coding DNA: TGTGCCAGCACCGGGACTAGGGGCACAGATACGCAGTATTTT. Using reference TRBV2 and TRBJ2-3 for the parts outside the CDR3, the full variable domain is EPEVTQTPSHQVTQMGQEVILRCVPISNHLYFYWYRQILGQKVEFLVSFYNNEISEKSEIFDDQFSVERPDGSNFTLKIRSTKLEDSAMYFCASTGTRGTDTQYFGPGTRLTVL.

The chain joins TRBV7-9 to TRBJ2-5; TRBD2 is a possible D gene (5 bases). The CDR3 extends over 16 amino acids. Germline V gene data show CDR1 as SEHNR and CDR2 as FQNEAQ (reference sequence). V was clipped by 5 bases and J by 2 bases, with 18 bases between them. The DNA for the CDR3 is TGTGCCAGCAGCCCCTGGGCGGGCAGAGGGCAAGAGACCCAGTACTTC. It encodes CASSPWAGRGQETQYF.

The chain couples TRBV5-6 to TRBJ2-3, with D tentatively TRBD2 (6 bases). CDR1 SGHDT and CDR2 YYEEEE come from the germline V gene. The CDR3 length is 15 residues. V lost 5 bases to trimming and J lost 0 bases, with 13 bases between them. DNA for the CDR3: TGTGCCAGCAGTCCCAGGACTACAAGCACAGATACGCAGTATTTT. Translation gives CASSPRTTSTDTQYF.

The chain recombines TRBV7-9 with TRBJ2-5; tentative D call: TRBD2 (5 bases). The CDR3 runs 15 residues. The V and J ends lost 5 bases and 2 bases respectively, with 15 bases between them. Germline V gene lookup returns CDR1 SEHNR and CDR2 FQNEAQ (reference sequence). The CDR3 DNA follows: TGTGCCAGCAGCCCCATACGGGGAGCGCAAGAGACCCAGTACTTC. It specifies CASSPIRGAQETQYF.

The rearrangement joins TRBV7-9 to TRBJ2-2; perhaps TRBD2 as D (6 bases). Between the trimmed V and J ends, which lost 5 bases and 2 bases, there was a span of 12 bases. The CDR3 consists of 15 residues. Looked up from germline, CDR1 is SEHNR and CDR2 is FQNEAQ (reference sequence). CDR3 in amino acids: CASSPVAGNTGELFF. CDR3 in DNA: TGTGCCAGCAGCCCCGTCGCGGGAAACACCGGGGAGCTGTTTTTT. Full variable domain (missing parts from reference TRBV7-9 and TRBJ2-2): DTGVSQNPRHKITKRGQNVTFRCDPISEHNRLYWYRQTLGQGPEFLTYFQNEAQLEKSRLLSDRFSAERPKGSFSTLEIQRTEQGDSAMYLCASSPVAGNTGELFFGEGSRLTVL.